The entry below describes one T cell receptor (beta chain). Per the original data handling: Amplified reference gene primers provided the basis for estimating nucleated cell counts. The table came from immunoSEQ multiplex PCR; TCRdb's copy has only in-frame clones and leaves some out. V and J calls plus clone size are reproduced from that table; the DNA served to infer D and trimming. The sample has around 100,000 clones, around 83% seen once. Seattle patient enrollment occurred during active infection, with longitudinal follow-up thereafter. The data are from a study of blood T cell repertoires in COVID-19. In the study overall: Samples taken during acute and convalescent COVID-19 were collected in the United States, Italy and Spain. The analysed material was cDNA or gDNA that came from T cells, B-cell-depleted T cells, or PBMCs.

The TCR comes from a woman between 55 and 75 years old with COVID-19, enrolled during active disease. Sequences were obtained from peripheral blood.

CDR3 loop: CASSFQGPNYGYTF. CDR3 DNA sequence: TGTGCCAGCAGCTTTCAGGGCCCTAACTATGGCTACACCTTC. The rearrangement uses TRBV7-9 and TRBJ1-2, with a tentative D call TRBD1 (5 bases). Between the trimmed V and J ends, which lost 3 bases and 0 bases, there was a span of 8 bases. CDR3 length equals 14 residues. Germline CDR1 SEHNR, CDR2 FQNEAQ (reference sequence).